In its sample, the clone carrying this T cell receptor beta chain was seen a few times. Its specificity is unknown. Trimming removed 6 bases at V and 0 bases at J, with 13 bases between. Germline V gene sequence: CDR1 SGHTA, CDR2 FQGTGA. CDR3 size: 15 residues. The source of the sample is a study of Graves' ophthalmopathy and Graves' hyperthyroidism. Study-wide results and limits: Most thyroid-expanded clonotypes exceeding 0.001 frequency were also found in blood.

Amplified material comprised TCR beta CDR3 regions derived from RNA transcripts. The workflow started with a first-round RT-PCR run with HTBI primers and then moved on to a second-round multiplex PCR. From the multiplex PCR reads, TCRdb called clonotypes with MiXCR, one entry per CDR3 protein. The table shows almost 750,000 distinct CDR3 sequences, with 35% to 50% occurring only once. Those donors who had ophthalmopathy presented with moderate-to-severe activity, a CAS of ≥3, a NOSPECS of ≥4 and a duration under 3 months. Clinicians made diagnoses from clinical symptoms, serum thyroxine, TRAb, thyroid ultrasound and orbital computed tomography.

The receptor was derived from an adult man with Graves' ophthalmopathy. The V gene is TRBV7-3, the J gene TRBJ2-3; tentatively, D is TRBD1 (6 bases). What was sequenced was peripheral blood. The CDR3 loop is CASSQQGSSTDTQYF. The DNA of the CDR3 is TGTGCCAGCAGTCAACAGGGATCGAGCACAGATACGCAGTATTTT.